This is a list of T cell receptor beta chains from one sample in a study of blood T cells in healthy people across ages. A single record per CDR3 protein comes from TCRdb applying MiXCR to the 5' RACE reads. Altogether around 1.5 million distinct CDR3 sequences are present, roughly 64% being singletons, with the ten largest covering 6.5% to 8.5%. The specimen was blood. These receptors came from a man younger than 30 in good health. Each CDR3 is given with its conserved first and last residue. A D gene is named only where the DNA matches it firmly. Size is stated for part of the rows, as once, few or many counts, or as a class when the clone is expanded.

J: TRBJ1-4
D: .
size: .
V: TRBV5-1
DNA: TGCGCCAGCAGCGCATCCGGGACTGGAGAAGAAAAACTGTTTTTT
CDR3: CASSASGTGEEKLFF

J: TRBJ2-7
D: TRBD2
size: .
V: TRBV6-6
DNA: TGTGCCAGCAGTTACGCTAGCGGGACCTCCTACGAGCAGTACTTC
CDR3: CASSYASGTSYEQYF

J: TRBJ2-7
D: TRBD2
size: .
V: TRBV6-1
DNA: TGTGCCAGCAGTCTTCTGACTCCTGGGACTAGCGGCTCCTACGAGCAGTACTTC
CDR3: CASSLLTPGTSGSYEQYF

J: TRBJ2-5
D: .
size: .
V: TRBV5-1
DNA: TGCGCCAGCAGCTTAGGGGGGGTCCGACCCGAAGAGACCCAGTACTTC
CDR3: CASSLGGVRPEETQYF

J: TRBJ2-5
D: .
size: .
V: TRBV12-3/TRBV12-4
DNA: TGTGCCAGCAGTTTATCGGGCTCCTCCTACAAGCAGTACTTC
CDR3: CASSLSGSSYKQYF

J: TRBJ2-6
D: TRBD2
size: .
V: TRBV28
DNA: TGTGCCAGCAGTGCACCTCCGGGGACTATATTGGAGGGCTCTGGGGCCAACGTCCTGACTTTC
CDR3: CASSAPPGTILEGSGANVLTF

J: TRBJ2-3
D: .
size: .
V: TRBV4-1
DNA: TGCGCCGCGGGTCTAGCCCCTAACACAGATACGCAGTATTTT
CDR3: CAAGLAPNTDTQYF

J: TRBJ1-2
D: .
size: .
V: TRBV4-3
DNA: TGCGCCAGCAGCCCAAGGGACGGCTGGTATGGCTACACCTTC
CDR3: CASSPRDGWYGYTF

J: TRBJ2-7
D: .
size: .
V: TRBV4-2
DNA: TGTGCCAGCAGCCAAGAGGGGGCCCCCTACGAGCAGTACTTC
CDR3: CASSQEGAPYEQYF

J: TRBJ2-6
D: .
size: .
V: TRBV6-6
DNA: TGTGCCAGCAGTTACTCGGTCGAAACTGGGGCCAACGTCCTGACTTTC
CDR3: CASSYSVETGANVLTF

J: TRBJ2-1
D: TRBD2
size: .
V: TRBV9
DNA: TGTGCCAGCAGCGTAGAAACTAGCGGGGTCCACAATGAGCAGTTCTTC
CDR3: CASSVETSGVHNEQFF

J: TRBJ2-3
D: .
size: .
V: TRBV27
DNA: TGTGCCAGCAGTCTTGGGGGGCAGAGCACAGATACGCAGTATTTT
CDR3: CASSLGGQSTDTQYF

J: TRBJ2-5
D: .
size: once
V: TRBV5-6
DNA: TGTGCCAGCAGCTTGGAATTAGATGAGACCCAGTACTTC
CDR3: CASSLELDETQYF

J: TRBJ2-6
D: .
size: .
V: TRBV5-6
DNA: TGTGCCAGCAGTCGACAGGACTCTGGGGCCAACGTCCTGACTTTC
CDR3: CASSRQDSGANVLTF

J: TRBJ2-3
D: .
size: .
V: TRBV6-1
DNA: TGTGCCAGCATAGTTTCGGGGATTCGCATAGATACGCAGTATTTT
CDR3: CASIVSGIRIDTQYF

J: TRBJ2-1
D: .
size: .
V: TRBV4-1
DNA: TGCGCCAGCAGCCAGACCCTGGGGGAGACCAGATCTTTCAATGAGCAGTTCTTC
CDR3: CASSQTLGETRSFNEQFF

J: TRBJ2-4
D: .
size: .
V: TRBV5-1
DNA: TGCGCCAGCAGCTACCGGGACCCTCGGGACATTCAGTACTTC
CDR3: CASSYRDPRDIQYF

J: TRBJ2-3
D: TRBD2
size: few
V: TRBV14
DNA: TGTGCCAGCAGCAAAACTAGCGGGGGGGCCAGATCCACAGATACGCAGTATTTT
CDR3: CASSKTSGGARSTDTQYF

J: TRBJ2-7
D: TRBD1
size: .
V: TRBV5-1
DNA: TGCGCCAGCAGCCCCGGGGACAGCAGTACCTACGAGCAGTACTTC
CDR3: CASSPGDSSTYEQYF

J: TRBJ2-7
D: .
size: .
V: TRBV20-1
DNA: TGCAGTGCCATAAACAGGGTTGTCTACGAGCAGTACTTC
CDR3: CSAINRVVYEQYF

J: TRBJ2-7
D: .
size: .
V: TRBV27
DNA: TGTGCCAGCAGTTTTCTAAGAGGAGAGCAGTCTGCCCACGAGCAGTACTTC
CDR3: CASSFLRGEQSAHEQYF

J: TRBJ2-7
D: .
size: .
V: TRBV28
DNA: TGTGCCAGTACAGGGTACATCTACGAGCAGTACTTC
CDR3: CASTGYIYEQYF

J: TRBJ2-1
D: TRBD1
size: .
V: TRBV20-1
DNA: TGCAGTGCTAGAAAACGGGACAGGCTCAATGAGCAGTTCTTC
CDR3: CSARKRDRLNEQFF

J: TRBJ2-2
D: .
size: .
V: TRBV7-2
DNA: TGTGCCAGCAGCCCGCAGGAGAACACCGGGGAGCTGTTTTTT
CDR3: CASSPQENTGELFF

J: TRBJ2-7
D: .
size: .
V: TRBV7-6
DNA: TGTGCCAGCAGCTTAATGAGGGGGGGACGAAACGAGCAGTACTTC
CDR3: CASSLMRGGRNEQYF

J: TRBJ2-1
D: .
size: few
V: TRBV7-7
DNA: TGTGCTAGCAGCTTAGGACCAAGGCAGCACAATGAGCAGTTCTTC
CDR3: CASSLGPRQHNEQFF

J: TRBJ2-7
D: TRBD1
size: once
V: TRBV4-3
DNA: TGCGCCAGCAGCCACCGGACAGGCCGAGCCTACGAGCAGTACTTC
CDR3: CASSHRTGRAYEQYF

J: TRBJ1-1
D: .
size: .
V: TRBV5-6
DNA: TGTGCCAGCAGCGAAGGACATAGCATGAACACTGAAGCTTTCTTT
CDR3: CASSEGHSMNTEAFF

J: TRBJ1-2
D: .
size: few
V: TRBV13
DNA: TGTGCCAGCAGCTTATCCACGGGCCTTTATGGCTACACCTTC
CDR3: CASSLSTGLYGYTF

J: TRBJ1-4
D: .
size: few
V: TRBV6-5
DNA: TGTGCCAGCAGTTACTTAAACGACCCTAATGAAAAACTGTTTTTT
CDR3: CASSYLNDPNEKLFF

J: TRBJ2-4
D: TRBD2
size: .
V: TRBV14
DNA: TGTGCCAGCAGCCTAATGACAGCGGGGAACATTCAGTACTTC
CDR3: CASSLMTAGNIQYF

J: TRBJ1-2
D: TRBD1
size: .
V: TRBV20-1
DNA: TGCAGTGCTAAAGGACAGGGGTTGGGTACTAACTATGGCTACACCTTC
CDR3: CSAKGQGLGTNYGYTF

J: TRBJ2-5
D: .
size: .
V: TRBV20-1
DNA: TGCAGTGCTAGCCCCCTAGCCACACACCGGGAGACCCAGTACTTC
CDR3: CSASPLATHRETQYF